This TCR beta chain was sequenced for a study of Ad26.COV2.S vaccination and SARS-CoV-2 variants. Study context: Intramuscular Ad26.COV2.S doses were given once or twice, 56 days apart.

Notes on the study in general: Spike-specific CD8+ and CD4+ T cell responses reportedly showed substantial breadth after vaccination. Analyses that measured TCR breadth and depth may have underestimated total T cell responses.

Stated treatment: some 20 received Ad26.COV2.S at low or high dose, single or two shots; a few received placebo; per-sample allocation not given. All samples were drawn on day 63, counting from the first vaccine or placebo injection. Profiling relied on immunoSEQ multiplex PCR, and the TCRdb table lists in-frame clones only, not all of them. The sample has 350,000 to 500,000 clones, less than 95% seen once. Regarding this clone: Its antigen is currently unknown.

Sample: peripheral blood, taken in a trial of Ad26.COV2.S vaccine versus placebo. The clonotype comes from a person aged 18-65 years who received the Ad26.COV2.S COVID-19 vaccine or a placebo.

The CDR3 reads CSASPENYGYTF. DNA for the CDR3: TGCAGTGCTAGTCCAGAGAACTATGGCTACACCTTC. The genes are TRBV20-1 and TRBJ1-2; D is ambiguous. Germline V gene lookup returns CDR1 DFQATT and CDR2 SNEGSKA (reference sequence). The CDR3 has 12 amino acids. The V gene lost 3 bases and the J gene lost 2 bases, with 7 bases spanning the gap.